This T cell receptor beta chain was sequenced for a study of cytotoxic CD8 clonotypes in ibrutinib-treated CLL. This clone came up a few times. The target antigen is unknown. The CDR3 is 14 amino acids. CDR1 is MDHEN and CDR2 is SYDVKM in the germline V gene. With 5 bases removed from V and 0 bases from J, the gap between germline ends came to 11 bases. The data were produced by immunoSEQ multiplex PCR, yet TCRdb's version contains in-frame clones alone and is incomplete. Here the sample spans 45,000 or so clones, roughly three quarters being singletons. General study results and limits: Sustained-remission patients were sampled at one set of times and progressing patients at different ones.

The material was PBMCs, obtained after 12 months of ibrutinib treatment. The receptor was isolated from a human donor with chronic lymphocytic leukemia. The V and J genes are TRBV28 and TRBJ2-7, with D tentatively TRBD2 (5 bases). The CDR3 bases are TGTGCCAGCAGTCTACGGGAATCCTCCTACGAGCAGTACTTC. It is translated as CASSLRESSYEQYF.